This section outlines one TCR beta chain sequence together with its context. Its antigen remains unidentified. TCRdb ran MiXCR on the 5' RACE reads and lists one entry per CDR3 protein. The sample yields around 480,000 distinct CDR3 sequences, roughly an eighth seen once. The sample originates from a study of identical twins. General study points: Partial confounding of zero-insertion analyses by invariant MAIT and iNKT cells was possible. Out-of-frame alpha sequences shared between twins exhibited an excess of low generation probability.

The CDR3 runs 17 residues. In germline, CDR1 is SEHNR, CDR2 FQNEAQ (reference sequence). The J segment lost 4 bases and the V segment lost 1 base, leaving 12 bases of the junction unmatched. These data were likewise used in another study, on yellow fever vaccine responses in identical twins.

The material sequenced was CD4+ T cells sorted from blood. The chain links TRBV7-9 to TRBJ2-7, with 8 bases matching TRBD1. The clonotype was recovered from a woman between 18 and 29 years old in good health. CDR3 in amino acids: CASSLGVDRDRIYEQYF. The CDR3 DNA sequence: TGTGCCAGCAGCTTAGGGGTGGACAGGGACCGAATTTACGAGCAGTACTTC.